These T cell receptor beta chains were read from a single sample in a study of blood T cell repertoires in COVID-19. Profiled with immunoSEQ multiplex PCR; TCRdb holds only in-frame clones, not every one. The sample records roughly 220,000 clones, about four fifths being singletons. Sequenced material: PBMCs or T cells enriched from blood (not recorded which). Source of these receptors: a woman aged 40 to 49 with acute COVID-19. Each CDR3 is given with its conserved first and last residue. Fields, in order: D gene, V gene, J gene, CDR3 length, clone size, CDR3 DNA, CDR3 protein. A D gene is named only where the DNA matches it firmly. Size is omitted from some rows. Given values are once, few, many or a class for expanded clones.

NA	TRBV5-1	TRBJ1-4	16	NA	TGCGCCAGCAGCCCCCTCGGACAGTCAACTAATGAAAAACTGTTTTTT	CASSPLGQSTNEKLFF
TRBD2	TRBV5-5	TRBJ2-1	15	NA	TGTGCCAGCAGCGATGTGGCGGGGGGGCGCAATGAGCAGTTCTTC	CASSDVAGGRNEQFF
NA	TRBV6-2/TRBV6-3	TRBJ2-5	14	few	TGTGCCAGCAGTTCCCTCCGGCTGAGGGAGACCCAGTACTTC	CASSSLRLRETQYF
NA	TRBV6-2/TRBV6-3	TRBJ2-3	15	NA	TGTGCCAGCAGTTACGCCGACACGATTAGGGATACGCAGTATTTT	CASSYADTIRDTQYF
NA	TRBV27	TRBJ2-6	16	NA	TGTGCCAGCACCAAGCGGGGAGGGGGAGGGGCCAACGTCCTGACTTTC	CASTKRGGGGANVLTF
NA	TRBV7-2	TRBJ1-5	14	NA	TGTGCCAGCAGCACCAGGGGAGGCAATCAGCCCCAGCATTTT	CASSTRGGNQPQHF
TRBD1	TRBV19	TRBJ2-7	14	once	TGTGCCAGTAGTTTCCGGGACAGCTCCTACGAGCAGTACTTC	CASSFRDSSYEQYF
TRBD2	TRBV28	TRBJ2-1	16	NA	TGTGCCAGCAGTTCCCTCATAGCGGGAGGATACAATGAGCAGTTCTTC	CASSSLIAGGYNEQFF
NA	TRBV28	TRBJ1-5	14	NA	TGTGCCAGCAGCCCGGGGAGGGGGGATCAGCCCCAGCATTTT	CASSPGRGDQPQHF
NA	TRBV28	TRBJ1-1	14	once	TGTGCCAGCAGTTTTACAGGGATGAACACTGAAGCTTTCTTT	CASSFTGMNTEAFF
NA	TRBV5-1	TRBJ2-5	13	many	TGCGCCAGCAGCTTCACAGGGAAAGAGACCCAGTACTTC	CASSFTGKETQYF
TRBD1	TRBV5-4	TRBJ2-2	15	once	TGTGCCAGCAGCTTGAGACAGGGGATCACCGGGGAGCTGTTTTTT	CASSLRQGITGELFF
NA	TRBV7-2	TRBJ1-6	16	NA	TGTGCCAGCAGTCGGAGGGAGAGCTCCTATAATTCACCCCTCCACTTT	CASSRRESSYNSPLHF
NA	TRBV7-3	TRBJ1-2	14	few	TGTGCCAGCAGCTTAACGGGGACACACTATGGCTACACCTTC	CASSLTGTHYGYTF
TRBD1	TRBV6-5	TRBJ1-1	13	NA	TGTGCCAGCGTATGGGACAGCTCCCCTGGGGCTTTCTTT	CASVWDSSPGAFF
NA	TRBV7-6	TRBJ1-2	15	NA	TGTGCCAGCAGCCCCAGATCGTCCACTATCTATGGCTACACCTTC	CASSPRSSTIYGYTF
TRBD1	TRBV5-1	TRBJ1-4	15	NA	TGCGCCAGCAGCCCGCGGACAGGGGCGAATGAAAAACTGTTTTTT	CASSPRTGANEKLFF
TRBD2	TRBV7-6	TRBJ2-1	15	once	TGTGCCAGCAGCTTAACAGCGGGAAAGGTCAATGAGCAGTTCTTC	CASSLTAGKVNEQFF
NA	TRBV6-5	TRBJ2-7	14	NA	TGTGCCAGCAGTCTCCGCATAGGGGCCTACGAGCAGTACTTC	CASSLRIGAYEQYF
NA	TRBV2	TRBJ2-4	12	NA	TGTGCCAGCAGTGTGGAGGGGCGGTTTAAATACTTC	CASSVEGRFKYF
NA	TRBV21-1	TRBJ2-1	14	NA	TGTGCCAGCAGCATCTCGATCGGGAGCGATGAGCAGTTCTTC	CASSISIGSDEQFF
TRBD1	TRBV27	TRBJ1-1	13	NA	TGTGCCAGCAGTTCTGACAGGGGCACTGAAGCTTTCTTT	CASSSDRGTEAFF
NA	TRBV11-2	TRBJ2-2	15	NA	TGTGCCAGCAGCGCCCAGGGGCGGGACACCGGGGAGCTGTTTTTT	CASSAQGRDTGELFF
NA	TRBV28	TRBJ1-5	16	NA	TGTGCCAGCAGTTTACGAGAGGGCATGGGCAATCAGCCCCAGCATTTT	CASSLREGMGNQPQHF